Presented here are 30 T cell receptor beta chains from one specimen sequenced in a study of vaccination and CD4 T cells after COVID-19. The Oncomine TCR Beta short-read assay sequenced DNA from cultured CD4+ T cells. TCRdb used MiXCR to reprocess the PCR reads, holding one entry per CDR3 protein. Among 6,500 to 9,000 distinct CDR3 sequences, about half were seen once, and the ten largest hold 17%. As to treatment: roughly 10-day PBMC culture with coronavirus spike peptide pools or control peptides (ViraFEST assay). Harvesting of the unexposed donor's CD4+ T cells predated the COVID-19 pandemic (2011-2018). These receptors have no identified antigens. Sequenced input: CD4+ T cells from blood, cultured in vitro. The receptors here all came from a human donor in good health.

Turning to this clonotype: Likely a read error: the CDR3 ends without its conserved phenylalanine or tryptophan. The chain links TRBV7-2 to TRBJ2-2; no firm D call. Trimming took 1 base from V and 7 from J, leaving 4 bases between them. The CDR3 contains 12 residues. Germline CDR1 is SGHTA and CDR2 is FQGNSA. The CDR3 loop is CASSLDIGELFL. As DNA, the CDR3 is TGTGCCAGCAGCTTAGATATCGGGGAGCTGTTTCTT.

This chain uses TRBV30 with TRBJ1-2; 9 bases agree with TRBD1. This CDR3 comprises 13 residues. Germline CDR1 GTSNPN, CDR2 SVGIG (reference sequence). Trimming took 2 bases from V and 7 from J; bases not matched to a gene: 5. The CDR3 here is CAWSPLQGAGYTF. CDR3 nucleotides: TGTGCCTGGAGTCCTTTACAGGGGGCTGGCTACACCTTC.

The rearrangement joins TRBV5-6 to TRBJ2-7, with TRBD1 matching 10 bases. The CDR3 runs to 13 residues. Germline values: CDR1 SGHDT, CDR2 YYEEEE. The V and J ends lost 5 bases and 3 bases, in that order; junction bases with no gene match: 2. The CDR3 bases are TGTGCCAGCAGTAGGGACAGGGGCTACGAGCAGTACTTC. It specifies CASSRDRGYEQYF.

The V and J genes are TRBV7-9 and TRBJ1-2; TRBD1 might be the D (5 bases). Germline-derived CDR1 and CDR2 are SEHNR and FQNEAQ (reference sequence). This CDR3 spans 15 amino acids. Trimming shortened V by 1 base and J by 7 bases, and 16 bases separated the two germline ends. CDR3 sequence: CASSLEGAGLTGYTF. CDR3 nucleotides: TGTGCCAGCAGCTTAGAGGGAGCGGGACTCACTGGCTACACCTTC.

The sample holds a few counts of this clonotype. The chain carries TRBV7-2 and TRBJ2-7; no reliable D call. This CDR3 is built from 13 residues. Germline V gives CDR1 SGHTA, CDR2 FQGNSA. V was shortened by 3 bases and J by 3 bases, with 9 bases between the two germline ends. This CDR3 is CASSFGGLYEQYF. The CDR3 coding sequence is TGTGCCAGCAGCTTCGGCGGTCTCTACGAGCAGTACTTC.

The gene calls are TRBV27 and TRBJ2-5; TRBD1 aligns across 11 bases. Germline CDR1 is MNHEY and CDR2 is SMNVEV (reference sequence). V gave up 3 bases and J gave up 2 bases; unmatched junction bases: 8. The CDR3 sequence is 17 residues long. CDR3 residues: CASSFRAGDRGQETQYF. Here the CDR3 DNA reads TGTGCCAGCAGTTTTCGGGCCGGGGACAGGGGGCAAGAGACCCAGTACTTC.

J is TRBJ1-3 and V is TRBV30; D gene uncertain. Germline V gives CDR1 GTSNPN, CDR2 SVGIG (reference sequence). Trimming shortened V by 3 bases and J by 0 bases, and 6 bases separated the two germline ends. This CDR3 has 13 amino acids. The CDR3 DNA sequence: TGTGCCTGGAGGGCGGCCTCTGGAAACACCATATATTTT. It specifies CAWRAASGNTIYF.

The V call is TRBV7-2, the J call TRBJ2-2, with D unresolved. Trimming took off 0 bases at V and 4 bases at J, with 3 bases between the two ends. The CDR3 extends over 13 amino acids. The germline V gene has CDR1 SGHTA and CDR2 FQGNSA. The CDR3 sequence is CASSLAITGELFF. DNA of the CDR3: TGTGCCAGCAGCTTAGCGATCACCGGGGAGCTGTTTTTT.

V usage is TRBV7-9 and J usage is TRBJ2-1; D possibly corresponds to TRBD1 (6 bases). The CDR3 has 13 residues. Deletions cut 5 bases from V and 4 bases from J, with 9 bases between. CDR1 SEHNR and CDR2 FQNEAQ come from the germline V gene (reference sequence). This CDR3 is CASSHGTYNEQFF. The CDR3 DNA reads as TGTGCCAGCAGCCACGGGACATACAATGAGCAGTTCTTC. The entire variable domain, with the rest obtained from reference TRBV7-9 and TRBJ2-1, is as follows: DTGVSQNPRHKITKRGQNVTFRCDPISEHNRLYWYRQTLGQGPEFLTYFQNEAQLEKSRLLSDRFSAERPKGSFSTLEIQRTEQGDSAMYLCASSHGTYNEQFFGPGTRLTVL.

The genes are TRBV20-1 and TRBJ2-3; 15 bases line up with TRBD2. The V and J ends lost 5 bases and 4 bases, in that order; junction bases with no gene match: 7. The CDR3 sequence is 16 residues long. Looked up from germline, CDR1 is DFQATT and CDR2 is SNEGSKA (reference sequence). The CDR3 nucleotides are TGCAGTGCTTCGGGACTAGCGGGAGGTAGCGCAGATACGCAGTATTTT. This encodes CSASGLAGGSADTQYF.

The J gene is TRBJ2-5, the V gene TRBV20-1; 8 bases agree with TRBD1. J was trimmed by 5 bases and V by 4 bases; bases with no gene match: 6. CDR1 and CDR2 from the germline V gene are DFQATT and SNEGSKA (reference sequence). This CDR3 comprises 13 residues. CDR3 region: CSATGGPGETQYF. The CDR3 region has the DNA TGCAGTGCTACAGGGGGCCCGGGGGAGACCCAGTACTTC.

V is TRBV11-2 and J is TRBJ1-1; tentatively, D is TRBD1 (5 bases). CDR3 length: 13 residues. CDR1 is SGHAT, CDR2 FQNNGV, per germline. The V and J ends lost 6 bases and 4 bases respectively, with 12 bases between them. The CDR3 reads CASRDLGGTEAFF. The CDR3 DNA reads as TGTGCCAGCAGAGACCTGGGGGGCACTGAAGCTTTCTTT. The whole variable domain, filled in from reference TRBV11-2 and TRBJ1-1, reads EAGVAQSPRYKIIEKRQSVAFWCNPISGHATLYWYQQILGQGPKLLIQFQNNGVVDDSQLPKDRFSAERLKGVDSTLKIQPAKLEDSAVYLCASRDLGGTEAFFGQGTRLTVV.

The genes are TRBV7-9 and TRBJ2-5; D is ambiguous. The CDR3 contains 14 residues. The ends were cut back, 0 bases at V and 2 bases at J, with 7 bases in the middle. Germline CDR1 is SEHNR and CDR2 is FQNEAQ (reference sequence). As DNA, the CDR3 is TGTGCCAGCAGCTTAGCCGCCAGTCAAGAGACCCAGTACTTC. Its translation: CASSLAASQETQYF.

This chain connects TRBV7-2 to TRBJ2-5; D possibly corresponds to TRBD2 (6 bases). V dropped 1 base and J dropped 3 bases, with 21 bases sitting between them. The CDR3 length is 18 residues. The germline CDR1 and CDR2 sequences are SGHTA and FQGNSA. CDR3 in DNA: TGTGCCAGCAGCTTAGGGTGGTCGGCGGGGATACGGAAAGAGACCCAGTACTTC. Translation gives CASSLGWSAGIRKETQYF.

This chain joins TRBV7-6 and TRBJ1-1, with D unresolved. Germline-derived CDR1 and CDR2 are SGHVS and FNYEAQ. The V gene lost 5 bases and the J gene lost 2 bases, with 18 bases spanning the gap. The CDR3 contains 16 residues. CDR3 sequence reads: CASSPQRTDGNTEAFF. In DNA form, the CDR3 reads TGTGCCAGCAGCCCACAGAGGACCGACGGAAACACTGAAGCTTTCTTT.

This clonotype has just a few counts. The genes are TRBV7-9 and TRBJ2-3, with D hard to call. Trimming removed 1 base from V and 1 base from J, with 3 bases in between. CDR3 length equals 13 residues. Germline CDR1 reads SEHNR; CDR2 reads FQNEAQ (reference sequence). CDR3 sequence: CASSLVGTDTQYF. In nucleotides, the CDR3 is TGTGCCAGCAGCTTAGTTGGCACAGATACGCAGTATTTT.

This sequence joins TRBV5-4 and TRBJ2-7, with 8 bases fitting TRBD1. V dropped 4 bases and J dropped 6; count of bases not matched to a gene: 9. The CDR3 has 14 amino acids. CDR1 is SGHNT, CDR2 YYREEE, per germline (reference sequence). CDR3 sequence (DNA): TGTGCCAGCAGCCCTCCCGACAGGGGACGCGAGCAGTACTTC. Translation: CASSPPDRGREQYF.

V and J are TRBV5-1 and TRBJ2-7, with 9 bases fitting TRBD1. From germline, CDR1 is SGHRS and CDR2 YFSETQ. The CDR3 consists of 15 residues. Unmatched junction bases numbered 6, after V lost 0 bases and J lost 5 bases. CDR3: CASSLEGQGPHEQYF. The CDR3 nucleotides read TGCGCCAGCAGCTTGGAGGGACAGGGTCCACACGAGCAGTACTTC.

This clonotype has just a few counts. The chain links TRBV12-3 or TRBV12-4 to TRBJ2-3; 9 nucleotides line up with TRBD2. Trimming at V came to 2 bases and at J to 4 bases, leaving 7 bases not matched to a gene. This CDR3 is 16 amino acids long. The CDR3 loop is CASSLRLAGPADTQYF. CDR3 coding DNA: TGTGCCAGCAGTTTACGGCTAGCGGGGCCAGCAGATACGCAGTATTTT.

This clonotype was observed a handful of times. The rearrangement uses TRBV20-1 and TRBJ1-2; 7 bases are a match to TRBD1. The CDR3 runs 12 residues. Trimming cost V 3 bases and J 7 bases; bases outside gene matches: 5. Germline V gives CDR1 DFQATT, CDR2 SNEGSKA (reference sequence). CDR3 in DNA: TGCAGTGCTAGGACAGGGCAGAGTGGCTACACCTTC. It codes for CSARTGQSGYTF.

The gene calls are TRBV19 and TRBJ2-3, with TRBD1 matching over 12 bases. CDR1 and CDR2 (germline): LNHDA, SQIVND (reference sequence). This CDR3 is built from 14 residues. V was clipped by 8 bases and J by 4 bases; unmatched bases: 4. CDR3 DNA: TGTGCCAGTGGGGGACAGGGGGCGGCAGATACGCAGTATTTT. As protein: CASGGQGAADTQYF.

This clonotype was seen only a few times. The chain has TRBV7-6 and TRBJ1-5; tentatively, D is TRBD1 (5 bases). The ends were cut back, 3 bases at V and 5 bases at J, with 8 bases in the middle. Germline V gene data show CDR1 as SGHVS and CDR2 as FNYEAQ. This CDR3 is 13 amino acids long. The CDR3 coding sequence is TGTGCCAGCAGCTTGGCGGGGGATCAGCCCCAGCATTTT. This gives the protein CASSLAGDQPQHF.

This clonotype was observed a handful of times. The J gene is TRBJ1-3, the V gene TRBV7-9, with D hard to call. This CDR3 region has 13 residues. The germline gives CDR1 SEHNR, CDR2 FQNEAQ (reference sequence). Between the trimmed V and J ends, which lost 10 bases and 3 bases, there was a span of 13 bases. The CDR3: CAKQPGGGNTIYF. The CDR3 DNA follows: TGTGCCAAGCAGCCAGGCGGTGGAAACACCATATATTTT.

In its sample, this clonotype was seen a few times. This rearrangement joins TRBV7-9 to TRBJ2-5, with D perhaps matching TRBD1 (8 bases). Per germline, CDR1 SEHNR and CDR2 FQNEAQ (reference sequence). V was clipped by 5 bases and J by 5 bases, with 18 bases between them. The CDR3 is made up of 15 amino acids. CDR3 sequence reads: CASSRTGGGLETQYF. CDR3 coding DNA: TGTGCCAGCAGCCGAACAGGGGGAGGGTTGGAGACCCAGTACTTC. Filled out from reference TRBV7-9 and TRBJ2-5, the complete variable domain reads DTGVSQNPRHKITKRGQNVTFRCDPISEHNRLYWYRQTLGQGPEFLTYFQNEAQLEKSRLLSDRFSAERPKGSFSTLEIQRTEQGDSAMYLCASSRTGGGLETQYFGPGTRLLVL.

The gene calls are TRBV6-2 or TRBV6-3 and TRBJ2-1; D is perhaps TRBD1 (6 bases). There are 15 residues in the CDR3. In germline, CDR1 is MNHEY, CDR2 SVGEGT. V was pared by 6 bases and J by 5 bases, with 17 bases between. Written as DNA, the CDR3 is TGTGCCAGCAGGAACAACGACAGGACCAACAATGAGCAGTTCTTC. The encoded protein is CASRNNDRTNNEQFF.

The genes are TRBV6-5 and TRBJ2-5; 7 bases are shared with TRBD1. The CDR3 extends over 15 amino acids. Trimming removed 2 bases from V and 3 bases from J; junction bases left unmatched: 6. Germline lookup yields CDR1 MNHEY and CDR2 SVGAGI. CDR3 in amino acids: CASSYPWDSKETQYF. The CDR3 bases are TGTGCCAGCAGTTACCCCTGGGACAGTAAAGAGACCCAGTACTTC.

This chain joins TRBV6-1 and TRBJ2-7; TRBD2 matches at 14 bases. V lost 6 bases, J lost 0 bases, and 10 bases stayed unmatched. Germline lookup yields CDR1 MNHNS and CDR2 SASEGT. The CDR3 is made up of 18 amino acids. CDR3 coding DNA: TGTGCCAGCAGGTCGACTAGCGGGAGGGCCCCGGGCTCCTACGAGCAGTACTTC. Translated: CASRSTSGRAPGSYEQYF.

This rearrangement joins TRBV5-4 to TRBJ1-6; D ambiguous. V dropped 0 bases and J dropped 5 bases, with 9 bases sitting between them. CDR1 and CDR2 from the germline V gene are SGHNT and YYREEE (reference sequence). CDR3 length equals 15 residues. The CDR3: CASSLVGRDNSPLHF. The CDR3 DNA reads as TGTGCCAGCAGCTTGGTAGGGCGGGATAATTCACCCCTCCACTTT.

V and J are TRBV29-1 and TRBJ1-1; D gene ambiguous. V lost 4 bases and J lost 1, with 7 bases in between. Germline V gene lookup returns CDR1 SQVTM and CDR2 ANQGSEA. The CDR3 extends over 12 amino acids. The CDR3 loop reads CSVGRENTEAFF. In DNA form, the CDR3 reads TGCAGCGTTGGGAGGGAGAACACTGAAGCTTTCTTT. The variable domain in full, with the rest retrieved from reference TRBV29-1 and TRBJ1-1, is SAVISQKPSRDICQRGTSLTIQCQVDSQVTMMFWYRQQPGQSLTLIATANQGSEATYESGFVIDKFPISRPNLTFSTLTVSNMSPEDSSIYLCSVGRENTEAFFGQGTRLTVV.

CDR3: CASSLGQGRRGEQYF. DNA of the CDR3: TGTGCCAGCAGTTTAGGGCAGGGAAGACGAGGCGAGCAGTACTTC. J is TRBJ2-7 and V is TRBV27, with D perhaps matching TRBD1 (5 bases). Germline V lookup: CDR1 MNHEY, CDR2 SMNVEV (reference sequence). V shed 2 bases and J shed 6 bases, with 17 bases lying between them. The CDR3 sequence is 15 residues long.